This T cell receptor (beta chain) was captured in a study of T cell responses to AZD1222 COVID-19 vaccine. CDR3 length equals 15 residues. Trimming at V came to 0 bases and at J to 4 bases, leaving 4 bases not matched to a gene. Germline CDR1 is MRHNA and CDR2 is SNTAGT. The count of this clone is one. Assay used: immunoSEQ multiplex PCR; TCRdb lists only in-frame clones, some missing. This sample yields around 140,000 clones, of which more than 70% are seen a single time; under 2% belongs to the top ten. Sequenced here: peripheral blood, sampled 28 days after the second AZD1222 dose. V usage is TRBV6-4 and J usage is TRBJ1-1; 8 positions match TRBD1. This receptor was identified in an adult who received the AZD1222 COVID-19 vaccine. CDR3 loop: CASSDSSDRVTEAFF. DNA of the CDR3: TGTGCCAGCAGTGACTCGTCGGACAGGGTCACTGAAGCTTTCTTT.